The 30 T cell receptor beta chains below were found in one sample sequenced in a study of T-cell reconstitution after alpha-beta-depleted transplantation in children. Molecular barcoding with unique molecular identifiers was used for the TCRbeta library. MiXCR, applied by TCRdb to the PCR reads, yields one record per CDR3 protein. The table includes around 440,000 distinct CDR3 sequences, roughly a tenth detected once. The sequencing used PBMCs, collected before TCRalphabeta/CD19-depleted stem cell transplant. Receptors originate from a child younger than 10 with inherited bone marrow failure, due to receive a stem cell transplant.

This clonotype appeared many times. The chain couples TRBV27 to TRBJ2-1; D gene uncertain. V gave up 3 bases and J gave up 2 bases, with 8 bases separating them. The CDR3 contains 14 residues. The germline V gene encodes CDR1 MNHEY and CDR2 SMNVEV (reference sequence). DNA of the CDR3: TGTGCCAGCAGTTTTCTAGACACCTACAATGAGCAGTTCTTC. Translating it yields CASSFLDTYNEQFF.

In its sample, this clonotype was seen many times. The chain joins TRBV10-3 to TRBJ2-5; D is perhaps TRBD2 (6 bases). This CDR3 contains 16 residues. Trimming left V 4 bases short and J 1 base short, with 16 bases between. Germline loops: CDR1 ENHRY, CDR2 SYGVKD. CDR3 amino acids: CAISGSREGGQETQYF. The CDR3 DNA follows: TGTGCCATCAGTGGTTCAAGAGAGGGAGGCCAAGAGACCCAGTACTTC.

The J gene is TRBJ2-1, the V gene TRBV5-1; the D gene is possibly TRBD1 (5 bases). The CDR3 spans 19 residues. Per germline, CDR1 SGHRS and CDR2 YFSETQ. Trimming removed 4 bases at V and 6 bases at J, with 29 bases between. CDR3 sequence: CASSHTTYPTVRGSNEQFF. DNA for the CDR3: TGCGCCAGCAGCCATACAACCTACCCGACAGTTAGGGGATCCAATGAGCAGTTCTTC.

This clonotype was found many times. The chain has TRBV2 and TRBJ1-1; D is unresolved. Germline V gene sequence: CDR1 SNHLY, CDR2 FYNNEI. The V gene lost 0 bases and the J gene lost 13 bases, with 0 bases spanning the gap. The CDR3 totals 8 residues. The CDR3 here is CASSEAFF. The CDR3, as DNA: TGTGCCAGCAGTGAAGCTTTCTTT. The whole variable domain, remainder taken from reference TRBV2 and TRBJ1-1, is EPEVTQTPSHQVTQMGQEVILRCVPISNHLYFYWYRQILGQKVEFLVSFYNNEISEKSEIFDDQFSVERPDGSNFTLKIRSTKLEDSAMYFCASSEAFFGQGTRLTVV.

This chain links TRBV9 with TRBJ2-2; 8 positions agree with TRBD1. The V and J ends lost 4 bases and 8 bases, in that order; junction bases with no gene match: 10. This CDR3 comprises 15 residues. Germline assignment: CDR1 SGDLS and CDR2 YYNGEE. The CDR3 DNA sequence: TGTGCCAGCAGCCCTTCGGACAGGGTTATGGGGGAGCTGTTTTTT. Its translation is CASSPSDRVMGELFF.

This clonotype has at least ten counts. V and J are TRBV12-3 or TRBV12-4 and TRBJ2-1, with 7 bases identical to TRBD2. The V segment lost 6 bases and the J segment 4 bases; nucleotides outside the gene matches: 6. The CDR3 length is 14 residues. The CDR3 sequence: CASRTSIDYNEQFF. The CDR3 DNA sequence: TGTGCCAGCAGGACTAGCATAGATTACAATGAGCAGTTCTTC.

This clonotype came up many times. V gene TRBV10-3 combines with J gene TRBJ2-7; 9 bases fit TRBD2. The CDR3 length is 15 residues. The junction had 10 bases not matched to a gene; V was cut back by 6 bases and J by 4 bases. CDR1 is ENHRY and CDR2 is SYGVKD in the germline V gene. The CDR3 nucleotides read TGTGCCATCAGCGAACTACTAGCGGGTATATACGAGCAGTACTTC. Protein: CAISELLAGIYEQYF.

In this sample, this clonotype turned up many times. CDR3 loop: CASSIEGNTDTQYF. CDR3 bases: TGTGCCAGCAGCATTGAGGGGAACACAGATACGCAGTATTTT. V is TRBV7-8 and J is TRBJ2-3; D is possibly TRBD1 or TRBD2 (5 bases each). CDR3 length equals 14 residues. In germline, CDR1 is SGHVS, CDR2 FQNEAQ. V shed 5 bases and J shed 2 bases, with 11 bases lying between them.

The rearrangement links TRBV2 to TRBJ2-1; TRBD2 matches at 9 bases. The CDR3 runs 17 residues. Germline V CDR1 and CDR2: SNHLY, FYNNEI. J gave up 1 base and V 1 base, and 5 bases lay outside the gene matches. CDR3 nucleotide sequence: TGTGCCAGCAGTGAAGAGGGGCTAGCGGGATCCTACAATGAGCAGTTCTTC. Its protein is CASSEEGLAGSYNEQFF.

Remarks on this clonotype: This may be a read error: a much more frequent sequence differs by one nucleotide. J is TRBJ2-5 and V is TRBV5-1; TRBD1 matches at 7 bases. The CDR3 loop spans 14 amino acids. Germline V gene lookup returns CDR1 SGHRS and CDR2 YFSETQ. In DNA form, the CDR3 reads TGCGCCATCAGCCCCACAGGGGACCAAGCGACCCAGTACTTC. Translation: CAISPTGDQATQYF.

This clonotype was counted ten times or more. CDR3: CASSPMFQPGTSGYTF. The DNA for the CDR3 is TGTGCCAGCAGCCCCATGTTTCAACCGGGGACGAGTGGCTACACCTTC. This chain connects TRBV12-3 or TRBV12-4 to TRBJ1-2, with D possibly TRBD1 on 5 matching bases. V lost 6 bases to trimming and J lost 7 bases, with 24 bases between them. The CDR3 runs 16 residues.

This clonotype occurred many times. The chain combines TRBV6-2 or TRBV6-3 with TRBJ2-2; D is uncertain. The ends were cut back, 2 bases at V and 4 bases at J, with 5 bases in the middle. The germline CDR1 and CDR2 sequences are MNHEY and SVGEGT. The CDR3 contains 13 residues. DNA of the CDR3: TGTGCCAGCAGTTACCGGCTCACCGGGGAGCTGTTTTTT. This sequence encodes CASSYRLTGELFF.

This chain connects TRBV5-1 to TRBJ2-7; TRBD1 agrees at 8 bases. Germline CDR1 SGHRS, CDR2 YFSETQ. J lost 5 bases, V lost 2 bases, and 12 bases had no gene match. The CDR3 loop spans 16 amino acids. The CDR3 here is CASSFGGGQVINEQYF. The CDR3 nucleotides read TGCGCCAGCAGCTTTGGAGGGGGACAGGTAATCAACGAGCAGTACTTC.

This clonotype was detected many times. The chain employs TRBV5-1 and TRBJ2-3, with D possibly TRBD2 on 5 matching bases. The germline gives CDR1 SGHRS, CDR2 YFSETQ. V lost 2 bases and J 3 bases, leaving 13 bases between the germline ends. The CDR3 has 15 residues. The CDR3 region has the DNA TGCGCCAGCAGCTTCGTGTGGGAGCAGACAGATACGCAGTATTTT. Amino acid sequence: CASSFVWEQTDTQYF. The full variable domain, its missing parts supplied by reference TRBV5-1 and TRBJ2-3, is KAGVTQTPRYLIKTRGQQVTLSCSPISGHRSVSWYQQTPGQGLQFLFEYFSETQRNKGNFPGRFSGRQFSNSRSEMNVSTLELGDSALYLCASSFVWEQTDTQYFGPGTRLTVL.

This clonotype was seen only a few times. This sequence joins TRBV20-1 and TRBJ2-7; D is unresolved. With 0 bases removed from V and 12 bases from J, the gap between germline ends came to 12 bases. Per the germline V gene, CDR1 is DFQATT and CDR2 is SNEGSKA (reference sequence). This CDR3 region has 11 residues. The CDR3 here is CSARDGPRRYF. The CDR3 DNA is TGCAGTGCTAGAGATGGGCCACGGCGGTACTTC.

Regarding this clonotype: A much larger clone differs by one base, so this may be a read error. The chain has TRBV6-2 or TRBV6-3 and TRBJ2-7, with 8 positions matching TRBD2. Germline CDR1 and CDR2: MNHEY and SVGEGT. With 7 bases clipped from V and 3 bases from J, the junction kept 5 bases outside the gene matches. CDR3 size: 13 residues. The CDR3: CASNLAGNYEQYF. For the CDR3, the DNA is TGTGCCAGCAACTTAGCGGGAAACTACGAGCAGTACTTC.

This clonotype occurred many times. The chain employs TRBV3-1 and TRBJ1-1, with 10 bases fitting TRBD1. With V trimmed by 4 bases and J by 5 bases, 4 bases remained unmatched. The CDR3 has 14 residues. Germline-derived CDR1 and CDR2 are LGHDT and YNNKEL (reference sequence). The CDR3 DNA follows: TGTGCCAGCAGCCTGTCGGACAGGGGGACTGAAGCTTTCTTT. It translates to CASSLSDRGTEAFF.

This clonotype was counted a single time. Since a much larger clone is just one base distant, this may be a read error. The chain carries TRBV29-1 and TRBJ2-2; 10 nucleotides align to TRBD2. CDR3 length: 15 residues. Germline-derived CDR1 and CDR2 are SQVTM and ANQGSEA. V shed 7 bases, J shed 6 bases, and the junction held 11 bases outside the gene matches. CDR3 residues: CSARGLARGAGELFF. CDR3 coding DNA: TGCAGCGCCAGGGGACTAGCGAGGGGTGCCGGGGAGCTGTTTTTT.

A remark on this clonotype: This may stem from a read error, because a much larger clone lies one nucleotide away. The rearrangement uses TRBV4-2 and TRBJ1-2, with D hard to call. With 4 bases removed from V and 3 bases from J, the gap between germline ends came to 15 bases. CDR3 size: 15 residues. Per germline, CDR1 LGHNA and CDR2 YNFKEQ. The CDR3 sequence: CASSLDAGLDYGYTF. The CDR3 DNA is TGTGCCAGCAGCCTAGATGCCGGATTGGACTATGGCTACACCTTC.

This clonotype was recorded at least ten times. Written as DNA, the CDR3 is TGTGCCAGCAGCTACGATTTCGGGCAGGGACAGCCCCAGCATTTT. Encoded protein: CASSYDFGQGQPQHF. The chain has TRBV12-3 or TRBV12-4 and TRBJ1-5, with D tentatively TRBD1 (5 bases). Trimming removed 6 bases from V and 7 bases from J, with 19 bases in between. The CDR3 is 15 residues long.

This clonotype was recorded many times. CDR3 loop: CASRTLSLNNSPLHF. In nucleotides, the CDR3 is TGTGCCAGCAGGACACTTTCCCTTAATAATTCACCCCTCCACTTT. The chain recombines TRBV6-1 with TRBJ1-6; D not certain. The CDR3 covers 15 residues. Trimming took off 6 bases at V and 5 bases at J, with 14 bases between the two ends. Germline V gene lookup returns CDR1 MNHNS and CDR2 SASEGT.

Ten or more counts support this clonotype. The genes are TRBV30 and TRBJ1-3; D is possibly TRBD1 (6 bases). CDR1 is GTSNPN and CDR2 is SVGIG in the germline V gene (reference sequence). The V and J ends lost 0 bases and 4 bases respectively, with 13 bases between them. The CDR3 totals 15 residues. As DNA, the CDR3 is TGTGCCTGGAGTGTTCAGGGGCGAGAAGGAAACACCATATATTTT. Its translation is CAWSVQGREGNTIYF. Filled out from reference TRBV30 and TRBJ1-3, the complete variable domain reads SQTIHQWPATLVQPVGSPLSLECTVEGTSNPNLYWYRQAAGRGLQLLFYSVGIGQISSEVPQNLSASRPQDRQFILSSKKLLLSDSGFYLCAWSVQGREGNTIYFGEGSWLTVV.

This clonotype appeared many times. The chain recombines TRBV12-3 or TRBV12-4 with TRBJ2-2, with 12 nucleotides matching TRBD2. The CDR3 loop spans 14 amino acids. Trimming took 8 bases from V and 8 from J; bases not matched to a gene: 6. CDR3 nucleotide sequence: TGTGCCAGCCTACGACTAGCGGGAGTAGGGGAGCTGTTTTTT. Its protein product is CASLRLAGVGELFF.

This clonotype was detected many times. In nucleotides, the CDR3 is TGCAGTGCACGGACGGACCCCGGGTACTATGGCTACACCTTC. It is translated as CSARTDPGYYGYTF. The chain recombines TRBV20-1 with TRBJ1-2; D gene uncertain. CDR3 length: 14 amino acids. Germline assignment: CDR1 DFQATT and CDR2 SNEGSKA (reference sequence). Trimming pared 6 bases from V and 3 bases from J, leaving 17 bases between.

This clonotype was detected a few times. The CDR3 is CASSTQLEETQYF. CDR3 nucleotide sequence: TGTGCCAGTAGTACCCAGCTGGAAGAGACCCAGTACTTC. The rearrangement uses TRBV19 and TRBJ2-5; D is ambiguous. CDR1 and CDR2 (germline): LNHDA, SQIVND (reference sequence). The CDR3 consists of 13 residues. Trimming left V 4 bases short and J 3 bases short, with 9 bases between.

This clonotype was recorded at least ten times. In DNA, the CDR3 is TGTGCCAGCAGCTCCACGTACTATGAGCAGTTCTTC. This encodes CASSSTYYEQFF. This sequence joins TRBV7-9 and TRBJ2-1; D uncertain. V was trimmed by 4 bases and J by 8 bases, leaving 9 bases between them. CDR1 is SEHNR and CDR2 is FQNEAQ in the germline V gene (reference sequence). The CDR3 contains 12 residues.

Turning to this clonotype: One junction end does not reproduce the germline sequence, and a read error may be involved. The rearrangement links TRBV4-1 to TRBJ2-7; D not resolved. Germline V gene lookup returns CDR1 MGHRA and CDR2 YSYEKL. This CDR3 has 11 amino acids. The CDR3 coding sequence is TGCGCCAGCAGCCAAGGAGAGAGGATCAACTTC. It is translated as CASSQGERINF.

This clonotype was seen repeatedly, ten times or more. The V call is TRBV29-1, the J call TRBJ2-1; 9 nucleotides align to TRBD1. This CDR3 comprises 14 residues. Looked up from germline, CDR1 is SQVTM and CDR2 is ANQGSEA. The ends lost 2 bases at V and 7 bases at J; junction bases unmatched: 6. The DNA for the CDR3 is TGCAGCGTTGAAATGGGGGGACAGGGAAATGAGCAGTTCTTC. This encodes CSVEMGGQGNEQFF.

This clonotype was picked up many times. The V call is TRBV7-2, the J call TRBJ2-1, with TRBD2 identical over 11 bases. Trimming at V came to 8 bases and at J to 0 bases, leaving 12 bases not matched to a gene. Germline V gene sequence: CDR1 SGHTA, CDR2 FQGNSA. The CDR3 spans 18 residues. This chain's CDR3 is CASAPGLAEIRSYNEQFF. CDR3 DNA sequence: TGTGCCAGCGCACCGGGACTAGCGGAGATTCGCTCCTACAATGAGCAGTTCTTC.

The chain employs TRBV20-1 and TRBJ2-1; D is possibly TRBD2 (6 bases). From germline, CDR1 is DFQATT and CDR2 SNEGSKA (reference sequence). The CDR3 contains 15 residues. The CDR3 nucleotides read TGCGGCAGCTTCGGGGGACTCGATAGTATGAATGAGCAGTTCTTC. This translates into CGSFGGLDSMNEQFF.